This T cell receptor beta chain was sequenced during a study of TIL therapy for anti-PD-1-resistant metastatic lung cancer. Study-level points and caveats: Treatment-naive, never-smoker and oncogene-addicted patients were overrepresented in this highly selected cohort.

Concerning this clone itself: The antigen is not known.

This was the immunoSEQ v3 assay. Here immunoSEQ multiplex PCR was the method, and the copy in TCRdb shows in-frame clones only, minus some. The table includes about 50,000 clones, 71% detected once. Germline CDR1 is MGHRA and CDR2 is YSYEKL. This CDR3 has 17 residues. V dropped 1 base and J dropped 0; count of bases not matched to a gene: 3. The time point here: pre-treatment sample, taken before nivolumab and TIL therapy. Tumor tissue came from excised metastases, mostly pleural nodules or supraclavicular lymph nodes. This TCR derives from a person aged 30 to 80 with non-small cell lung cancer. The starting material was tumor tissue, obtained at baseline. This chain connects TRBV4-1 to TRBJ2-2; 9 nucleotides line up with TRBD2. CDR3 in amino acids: CASSQGASGTNTGELFF. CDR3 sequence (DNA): TGCGCCAGCAGCCAAGGGGCTAGCGGGACGAACACCGGGGAGCTGTTTTTT.